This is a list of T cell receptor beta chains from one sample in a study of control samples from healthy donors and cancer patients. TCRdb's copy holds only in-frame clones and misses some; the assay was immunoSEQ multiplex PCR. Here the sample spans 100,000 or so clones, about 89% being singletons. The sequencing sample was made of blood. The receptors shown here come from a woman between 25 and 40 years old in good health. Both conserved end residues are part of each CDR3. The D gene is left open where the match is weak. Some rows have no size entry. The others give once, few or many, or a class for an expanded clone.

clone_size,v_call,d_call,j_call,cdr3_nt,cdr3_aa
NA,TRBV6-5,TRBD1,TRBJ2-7,TGTGCCAGCAGTTACTCGGACAGGGGCTACGAGCAGTACTTC,CASSYSDRGYEQYF
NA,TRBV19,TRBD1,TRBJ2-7,TGTGCCAGTAGAGACGGACAGGGGGGGACCTACGAGCAGTACTTC,CASRDGQGGTYEQYF
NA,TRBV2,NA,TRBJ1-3,TGTGCCAGCAGTGCACTTCAGGGGTCTAGCTCTGGAAACACCATATATTTT,CASSALQGSSSGNTIYF
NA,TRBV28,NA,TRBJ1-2,TGTGCCAGCAGTTTAAGGGCCGATTACACCCGCTATGGCTACACCTTC,CASSLRADYTRYGYTF
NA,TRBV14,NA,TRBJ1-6,TGTGCCAGCAGCCAACAGTGGGCGGGGGCCGTGTCACCCCTCCACTTT,CASSQQWAGAVSPLHF
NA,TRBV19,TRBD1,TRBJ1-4,TGTGCCAGTATCGACAGGGGCCGTAATGAAAAACTGTTTTTT,CASIDRGRNEKLFF
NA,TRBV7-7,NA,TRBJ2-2,TGTGCCAGCAGCCCCCAGGGTGGGAACACCGGGGAGCTGTTTTTT,CASSPQGGNTGELFF
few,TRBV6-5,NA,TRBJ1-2,TGTGCCAGCATGCCGGGGGCGTCCTATGGCTACACCTTC,CASMPGASYGYTF
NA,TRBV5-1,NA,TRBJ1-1,TGCGCCAGCTCCCAGACGGGGGGGGCGCACACTGAAGCTTTCTTT,CASSQTGGAHTEAFF
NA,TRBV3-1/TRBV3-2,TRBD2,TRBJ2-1,TGTGCCAGCAGCCAAGTGGGACTAGCGGGGGAGAGGTTCTTC,CASSQVGLAGERFF
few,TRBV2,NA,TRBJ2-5,TGTGCCAGCAGTGAACGCTCGGCGTTGGGGGAGACCCAGTACTTC,CASSERSALGETQYF
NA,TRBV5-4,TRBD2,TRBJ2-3,TGTGCCAGCAGCTTGGCTAGCGGAGATACGCAGTATTTT,CASSLASGDTQYF
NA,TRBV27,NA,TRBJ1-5,TGTGCCAGCAGACTCTCGGGGAATCAGCCCCAGCATTTT,CASRLSGNQPQHF
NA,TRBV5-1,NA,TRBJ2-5,TGCGCCAGCAGCCTACAAAGGGGAGGAGAGACCCAGTACTTC,CASSLQRGGETQYF
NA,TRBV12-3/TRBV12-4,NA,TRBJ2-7,TGTGCCAGCAGTGCCGGGACGCTAAAGCAGTACTTC,CASSAGTLKQYF
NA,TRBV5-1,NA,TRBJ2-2,TGCGCCAGCAGCGATACAGGGAACACCGGGGAGCTGTTTTTT,CASSDTGNTGELFF